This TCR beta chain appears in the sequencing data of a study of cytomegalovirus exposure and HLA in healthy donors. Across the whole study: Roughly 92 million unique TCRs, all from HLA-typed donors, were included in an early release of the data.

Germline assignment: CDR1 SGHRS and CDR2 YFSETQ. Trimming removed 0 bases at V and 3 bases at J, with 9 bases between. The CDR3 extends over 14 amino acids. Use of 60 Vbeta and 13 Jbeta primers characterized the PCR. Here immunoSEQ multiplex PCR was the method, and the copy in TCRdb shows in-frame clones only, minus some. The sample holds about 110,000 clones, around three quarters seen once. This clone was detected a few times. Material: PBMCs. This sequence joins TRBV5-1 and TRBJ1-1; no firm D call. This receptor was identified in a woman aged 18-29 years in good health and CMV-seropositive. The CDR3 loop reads CASSLEPEDTEAFF. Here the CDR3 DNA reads TGCGCCAGCAGCTTGGAACCGGAGGACACTGAAGCTTTCTTT.